This T cell receptor (beta chain) originates from a study of blood T cell repertoires in COVID-19. Only a few counts were recorded for this clone. Assay used: immunoSEQ multiplex PCR; TCRdb lists only in-frame clones, some missing. The sample yields 85,000 or so clones, around 86% seen once. Trimming cost V 3 bases and J 3 bases, with 9 bases left between them. There are 14 residues in the CDR3. Germline CDR1 SGHAT, CDR2 FQNNGV. The source of this sequence is a man aged 45-60 years with active or convalescent COVID-19. Sequenced material: peripheral blood. The rearrangement uses TRBV11-2 and TRBJ2-1; D unclear. CDR3 in DNA: TGTGCCAGCAGCTTGGTAGAAGACTACAATGAGCAGTTCTTC. It codes for CASSLVEDYNEQFF.